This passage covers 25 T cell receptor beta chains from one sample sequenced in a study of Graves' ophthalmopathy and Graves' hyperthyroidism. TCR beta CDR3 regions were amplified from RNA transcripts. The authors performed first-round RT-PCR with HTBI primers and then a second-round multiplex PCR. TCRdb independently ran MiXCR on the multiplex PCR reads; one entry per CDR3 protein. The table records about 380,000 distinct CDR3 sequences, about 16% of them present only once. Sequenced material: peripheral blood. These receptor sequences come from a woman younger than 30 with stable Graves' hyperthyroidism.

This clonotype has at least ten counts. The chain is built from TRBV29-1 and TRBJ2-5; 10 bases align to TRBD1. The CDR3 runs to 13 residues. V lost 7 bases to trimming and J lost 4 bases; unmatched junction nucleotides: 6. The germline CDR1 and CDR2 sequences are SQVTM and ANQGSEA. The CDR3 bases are TGCAGCGCCTTGGGACAGGGGAGAGAGACCCAGTACTTC. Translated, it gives CSALGQGRETQYF. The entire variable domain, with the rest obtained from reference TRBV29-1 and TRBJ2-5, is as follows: SAVISQKPSRDICQRGTSLTIQCQVDSQVTMMFWYRQQPGQSLTLIATANQGSEATYESGFVIDKFPISRPNLTFSTLTVSNMSPEDSSIYLCSALGQGRETQYFGPGTRLLVL.

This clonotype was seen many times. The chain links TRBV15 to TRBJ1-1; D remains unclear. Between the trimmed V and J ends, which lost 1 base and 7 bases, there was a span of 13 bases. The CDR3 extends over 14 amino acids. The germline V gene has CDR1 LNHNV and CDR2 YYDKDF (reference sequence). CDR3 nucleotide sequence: TGTGCCACCAGCAGAGTCCGGAGAGATGGTGAAGCTTTCTTT. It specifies CATSRVRRDGEAFF.

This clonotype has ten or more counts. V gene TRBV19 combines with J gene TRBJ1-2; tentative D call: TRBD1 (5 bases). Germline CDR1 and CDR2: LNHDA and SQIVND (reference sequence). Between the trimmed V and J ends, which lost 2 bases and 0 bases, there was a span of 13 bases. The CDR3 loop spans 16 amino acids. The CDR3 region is CASSIIVTAPNYGYTF. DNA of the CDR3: TGTGCCAGTAGTATAATTGTGACAGCTCCTAACTATGGCTACACCTTC.

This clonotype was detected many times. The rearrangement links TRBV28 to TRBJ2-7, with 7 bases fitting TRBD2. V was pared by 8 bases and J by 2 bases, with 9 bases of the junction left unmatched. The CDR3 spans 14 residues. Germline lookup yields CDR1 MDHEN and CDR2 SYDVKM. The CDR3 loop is CASHERGTTYEQYF. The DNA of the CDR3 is TGTGCCAGCCACGAGCGGGGCACCACCTACGAGCAGTACTTC.

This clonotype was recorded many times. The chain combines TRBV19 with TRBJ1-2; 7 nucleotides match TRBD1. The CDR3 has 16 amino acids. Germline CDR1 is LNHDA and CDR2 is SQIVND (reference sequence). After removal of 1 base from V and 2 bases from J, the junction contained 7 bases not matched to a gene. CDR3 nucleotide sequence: TGTGCCAGTAGTATAGGAGGGGGCGCCGGAAACTATGGCTACACCTTC. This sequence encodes CASSIGGGAGNYGYTF.

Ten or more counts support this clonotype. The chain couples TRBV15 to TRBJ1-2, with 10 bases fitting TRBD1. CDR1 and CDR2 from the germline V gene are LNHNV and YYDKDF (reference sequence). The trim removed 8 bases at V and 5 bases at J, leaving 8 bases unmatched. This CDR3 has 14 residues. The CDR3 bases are TGTGCCACCGTCCGGGACAGGGGTGGTTATGGCTACACCTTC. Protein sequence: CATVRDRGGYGYTF.

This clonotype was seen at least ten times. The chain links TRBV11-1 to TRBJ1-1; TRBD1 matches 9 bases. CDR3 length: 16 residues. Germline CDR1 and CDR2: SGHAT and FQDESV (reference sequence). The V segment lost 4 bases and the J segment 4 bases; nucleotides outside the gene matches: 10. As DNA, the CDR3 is TGTGCCAGCAGCTCGAACCGGGACAGGGTTTTCACTGAAGCTTTCTTT. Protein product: CASSSNRDRVFTEAFF.

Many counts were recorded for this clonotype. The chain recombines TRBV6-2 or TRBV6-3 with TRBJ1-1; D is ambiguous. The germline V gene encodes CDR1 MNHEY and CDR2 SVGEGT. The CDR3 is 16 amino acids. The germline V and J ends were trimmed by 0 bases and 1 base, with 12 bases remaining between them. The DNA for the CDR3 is TGTGCCAGCAGTTACTCGATATCTTGGGGGAACACTGAAGCTTTCTTT. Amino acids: CASSYSISWGNTEAFF.

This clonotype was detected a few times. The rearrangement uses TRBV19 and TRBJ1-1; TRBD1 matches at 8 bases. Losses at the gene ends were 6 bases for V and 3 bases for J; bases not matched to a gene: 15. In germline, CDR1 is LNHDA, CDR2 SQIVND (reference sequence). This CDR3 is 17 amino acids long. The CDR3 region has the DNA TGTGCCAGTAGAACAAGGGGACAGGTTAATTTGGACACTGAAGCTTTCTTT. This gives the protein CASRTRGQVNLDTEAFF.

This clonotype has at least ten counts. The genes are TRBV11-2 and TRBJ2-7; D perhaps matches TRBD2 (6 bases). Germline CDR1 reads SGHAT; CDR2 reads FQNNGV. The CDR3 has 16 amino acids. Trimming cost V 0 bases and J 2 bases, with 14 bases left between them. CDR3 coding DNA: TGTGCCAGCAGCTTAGATTCGGAAGCGGGTCCCTACGAGCAGTACTTC. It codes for CASSLDSEAGPYEQYF.

Written as DNA, the CDR3 is TGTGCCAGCAGCCAAGTCGGGGGTGGAAACACCATATATTTT. It yields the protein CASSQVGGGNTIYF. This chain joins TRBV6-2 or TRBV6-3 and TRBJ1-3, with a possible D match to TRBD1 (5 bases). The germline V gene encodes CDR1 MNHEY and CDR2 SVGEGT. With 6 bases removed from V and 3 bases from J, the gap between germline ends came to 12 bases. There are 14 residues in the CDR3.

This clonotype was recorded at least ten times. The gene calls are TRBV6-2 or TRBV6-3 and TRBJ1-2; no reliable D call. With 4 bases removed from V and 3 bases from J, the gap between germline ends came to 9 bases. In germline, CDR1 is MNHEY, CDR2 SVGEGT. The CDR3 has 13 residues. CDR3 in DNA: TGTGCCAGCAGTTGGAGCCGAGACTATGGCTACACCTTC. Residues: CASSWSRDYGYTF.

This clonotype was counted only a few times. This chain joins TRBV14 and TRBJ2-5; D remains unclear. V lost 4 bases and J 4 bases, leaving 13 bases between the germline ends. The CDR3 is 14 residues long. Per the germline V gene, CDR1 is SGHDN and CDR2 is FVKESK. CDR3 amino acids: CASSLRRGRETQYF. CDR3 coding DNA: TGTGCCAGCAGCCTACGACGCGGACGAGAGACCCAGTACTTC.

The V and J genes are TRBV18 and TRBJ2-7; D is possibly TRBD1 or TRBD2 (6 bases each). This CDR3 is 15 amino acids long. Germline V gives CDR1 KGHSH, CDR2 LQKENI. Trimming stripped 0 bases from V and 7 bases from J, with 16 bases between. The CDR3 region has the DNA TGTGCCAGCTCACCACCCTACGGGGGCGAGGGGGAGCAGTACTTC. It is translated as CASSPPYGGEGEQYF.

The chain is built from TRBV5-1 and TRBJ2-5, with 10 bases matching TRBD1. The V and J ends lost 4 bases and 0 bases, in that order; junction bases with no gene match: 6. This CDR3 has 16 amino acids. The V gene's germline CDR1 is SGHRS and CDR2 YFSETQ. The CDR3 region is CASSGQTGGDQETQYF. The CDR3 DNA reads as TGCGCCAGCAGCGGTCAGACAGGGGGCGACCAAGAGACCCAGTACTTC.

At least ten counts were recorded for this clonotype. Here the CDR3 reads CASSWGRAGEGYEQYF. The CDR3 DNA sequence: TGTGCCAGCAGTTGGGGCAGGGCAGGGGAGGGCTACGAGCAGTACTTC. The rearrangement links TRBV6-5 to TRBJ2-7; maybe TRBD2 (7 bases). V was pared by 4 bases and J by 3 bases, with 19 bases between. Germline V gene data show CDR1 as MNHEY and CDR2 as SVGAGI. The CDR3 is 16 amino acids.

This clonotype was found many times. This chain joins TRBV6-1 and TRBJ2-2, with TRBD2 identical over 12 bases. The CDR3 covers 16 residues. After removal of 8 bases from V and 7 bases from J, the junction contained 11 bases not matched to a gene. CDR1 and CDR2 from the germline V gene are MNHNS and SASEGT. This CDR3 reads CASVWLAGGRGGELFF. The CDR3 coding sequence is TGTGCCAGCGTCTGGCTAGCGGGGGGGCGAGGCGGGGAGCTGTTTTTT.

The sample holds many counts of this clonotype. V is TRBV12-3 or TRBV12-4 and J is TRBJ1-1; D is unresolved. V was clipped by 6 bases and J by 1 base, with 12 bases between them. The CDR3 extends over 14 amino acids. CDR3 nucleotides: TGTGCCAGCAGGGCCGTGCGAGGGAACACTGAAGCTTTCTTT. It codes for CASRAVRGNTEAFF.

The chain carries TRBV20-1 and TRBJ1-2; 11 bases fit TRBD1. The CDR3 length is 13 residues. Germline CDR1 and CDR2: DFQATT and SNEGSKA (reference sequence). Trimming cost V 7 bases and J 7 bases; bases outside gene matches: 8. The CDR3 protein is CSVHGTGGSGYTF. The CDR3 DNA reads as TGCAGTGTCCACGGGACAGGGGGAAGTGGCTACACCTTC.

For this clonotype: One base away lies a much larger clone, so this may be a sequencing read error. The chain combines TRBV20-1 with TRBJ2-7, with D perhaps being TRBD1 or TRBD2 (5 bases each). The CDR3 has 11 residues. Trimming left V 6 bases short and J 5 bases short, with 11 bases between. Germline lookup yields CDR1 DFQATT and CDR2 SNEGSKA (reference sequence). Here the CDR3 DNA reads TGCAGTGCCGAAAGGGACCACGAGCAGTACTTC. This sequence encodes CSAERDHEQYF.

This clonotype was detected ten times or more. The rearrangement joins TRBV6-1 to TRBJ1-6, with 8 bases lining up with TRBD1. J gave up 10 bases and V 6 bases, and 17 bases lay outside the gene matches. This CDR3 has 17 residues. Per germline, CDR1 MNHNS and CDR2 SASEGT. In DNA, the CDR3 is TGTGCCAGCAGGGCCTTGTTAAAGGACAGGGTCGGGTCACCCCTCCACTTT. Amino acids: CASRALLKDRVGSPLHF.

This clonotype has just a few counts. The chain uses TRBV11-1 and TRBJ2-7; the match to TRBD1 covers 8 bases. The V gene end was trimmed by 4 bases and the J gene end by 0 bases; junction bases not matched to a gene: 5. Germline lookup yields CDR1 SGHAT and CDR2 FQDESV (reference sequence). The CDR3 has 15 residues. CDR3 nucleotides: TGTGCCAGCAGCTCCCGGGACAGGAGCTCCTACGAGCAGTACTTC. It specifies CASSSRDRSSYEQYF.

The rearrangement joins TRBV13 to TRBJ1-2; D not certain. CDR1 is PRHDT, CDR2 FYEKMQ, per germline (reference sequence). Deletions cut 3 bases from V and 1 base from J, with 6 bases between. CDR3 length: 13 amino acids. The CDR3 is CASSFEVNYGYTF. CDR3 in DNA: TGTGCCAGCAGCTTCGAAGTTAACTATGGCTACACCTTC.

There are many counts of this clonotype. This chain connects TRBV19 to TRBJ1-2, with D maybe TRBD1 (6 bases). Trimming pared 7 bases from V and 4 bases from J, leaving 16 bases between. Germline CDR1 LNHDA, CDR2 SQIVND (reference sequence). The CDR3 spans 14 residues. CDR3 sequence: CASMDTGYSYGYTF. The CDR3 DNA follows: TGTGCCAGTATGGACACAGGGTACAGCTATGGCTACACCTTC. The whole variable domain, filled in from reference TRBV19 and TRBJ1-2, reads DGGITQSPKYLFRKEGQNVTLSCEQNLNHDAMYWYRQDPGQGLRLIYYSQIVNDFQKGDIAEGYSVSREKKESFPLTVTSAQKNPTAFYLCASMDTGYSYGYTFGSGTRLTVV.

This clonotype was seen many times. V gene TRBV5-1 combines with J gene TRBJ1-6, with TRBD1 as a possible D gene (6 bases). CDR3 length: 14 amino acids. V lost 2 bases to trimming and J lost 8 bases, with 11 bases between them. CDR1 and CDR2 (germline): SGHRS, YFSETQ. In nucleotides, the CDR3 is TGCGCCAGCAGCTTCAGGGGCCAGGATTCACCCCTCCACTTT. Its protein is CASSFRGQDSPLHF.